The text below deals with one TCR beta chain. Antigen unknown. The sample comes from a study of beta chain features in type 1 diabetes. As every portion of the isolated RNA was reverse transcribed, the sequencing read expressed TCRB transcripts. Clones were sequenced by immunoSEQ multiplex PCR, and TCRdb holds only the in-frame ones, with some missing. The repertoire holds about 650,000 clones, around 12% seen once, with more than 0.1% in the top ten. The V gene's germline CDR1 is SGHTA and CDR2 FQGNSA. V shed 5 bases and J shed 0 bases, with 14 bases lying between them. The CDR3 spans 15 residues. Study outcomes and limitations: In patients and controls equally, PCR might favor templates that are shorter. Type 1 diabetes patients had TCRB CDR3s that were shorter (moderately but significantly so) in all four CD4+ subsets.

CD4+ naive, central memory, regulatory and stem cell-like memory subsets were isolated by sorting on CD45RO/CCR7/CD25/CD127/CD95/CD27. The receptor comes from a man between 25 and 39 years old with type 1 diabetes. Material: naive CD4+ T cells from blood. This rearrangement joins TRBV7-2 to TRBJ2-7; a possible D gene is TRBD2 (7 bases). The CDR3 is CASSPRGPDSYEQYF. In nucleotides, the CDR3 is TGTGCCAGCAGCCCGCGGGGGCCCGACTCCTACGAGCAGTACTTC.